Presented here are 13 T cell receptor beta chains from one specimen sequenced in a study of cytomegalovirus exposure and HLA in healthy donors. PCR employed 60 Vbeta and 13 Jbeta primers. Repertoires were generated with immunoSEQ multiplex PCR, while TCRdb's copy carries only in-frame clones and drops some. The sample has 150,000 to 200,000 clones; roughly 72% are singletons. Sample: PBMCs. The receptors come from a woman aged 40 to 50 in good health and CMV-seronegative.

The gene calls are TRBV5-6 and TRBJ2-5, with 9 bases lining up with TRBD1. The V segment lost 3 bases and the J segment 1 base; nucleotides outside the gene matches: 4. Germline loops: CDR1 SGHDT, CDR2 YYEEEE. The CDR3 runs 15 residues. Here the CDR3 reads CASSYQTGGQETQYF. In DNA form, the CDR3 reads TGTGCCAGCAGCTACCAGACAGGGGGCCAAGAGACCCAGTACTTC. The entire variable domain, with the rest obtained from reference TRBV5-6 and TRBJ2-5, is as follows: DAGVTQSPTHLIKTRGQQVTLRCSPKSGHDTVSWYQQALGQGPQFIFQYYEEEERQRGNFPDRFSGHQFPNYSSELNVNALLLGDSALYLCASSYQTGGQETQYFGPGTRLLVL.

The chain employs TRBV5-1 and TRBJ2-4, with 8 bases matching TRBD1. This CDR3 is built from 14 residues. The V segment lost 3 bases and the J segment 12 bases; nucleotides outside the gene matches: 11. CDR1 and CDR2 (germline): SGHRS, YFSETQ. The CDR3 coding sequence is TGCGCCAGCAGCTCGACAGGGGATGAGGGGAATCAGTACTTC. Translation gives CASSSTGDEGNQYF.

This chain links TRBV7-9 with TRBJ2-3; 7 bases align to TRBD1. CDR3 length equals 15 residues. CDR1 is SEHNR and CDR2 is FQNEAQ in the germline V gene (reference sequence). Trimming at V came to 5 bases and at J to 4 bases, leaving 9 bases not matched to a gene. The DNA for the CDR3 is TGTGCCAGCAGCCCAACGGGGCAGGGGGCAGATACGCAGTATTTT. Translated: CASSPTGQGADTQYF.

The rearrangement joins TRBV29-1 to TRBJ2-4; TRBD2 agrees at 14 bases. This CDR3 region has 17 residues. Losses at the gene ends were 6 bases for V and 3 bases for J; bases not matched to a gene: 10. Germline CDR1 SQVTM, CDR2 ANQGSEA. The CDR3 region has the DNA TGCAGCGTGGGGGGACTAGCGGGAGAGGGAGGCAAAAACATTCAGTACTTC. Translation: CSVGGLAGEGGKNIQYF.

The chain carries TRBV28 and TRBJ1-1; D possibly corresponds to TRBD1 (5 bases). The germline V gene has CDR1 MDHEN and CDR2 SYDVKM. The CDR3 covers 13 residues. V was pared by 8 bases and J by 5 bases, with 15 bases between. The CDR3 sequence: CASLGPTRTEAFF. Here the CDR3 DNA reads TGTGCCAGCCTGGGGCCTACCAGGACTGAAGCTTTCTTT.

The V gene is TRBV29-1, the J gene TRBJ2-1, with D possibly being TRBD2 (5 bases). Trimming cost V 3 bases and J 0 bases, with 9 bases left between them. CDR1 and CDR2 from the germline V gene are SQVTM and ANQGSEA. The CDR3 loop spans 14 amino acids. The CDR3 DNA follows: TGCAGCGTTGATATAAGCGGCTCCTACAATGAGCAGTTCTTC. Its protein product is CSVDISGSYNEQFF.

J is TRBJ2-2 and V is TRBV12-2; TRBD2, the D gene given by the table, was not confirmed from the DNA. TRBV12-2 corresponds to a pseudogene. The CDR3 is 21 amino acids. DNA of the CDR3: TGTGCAAGTCGCTTAGCCGGGACTAGCGGGAGGCCCATCGCGAACACCGGGGAGCTGTTTTTT. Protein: CASRLAGTSGRPIANTGELFF.

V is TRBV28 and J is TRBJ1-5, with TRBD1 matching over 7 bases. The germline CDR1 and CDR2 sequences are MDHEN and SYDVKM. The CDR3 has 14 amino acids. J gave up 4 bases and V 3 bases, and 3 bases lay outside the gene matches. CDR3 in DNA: TGTGCCAGCAGTTTCGGACAGGAAAATCAGCCCCAGCATTTT. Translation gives CASSFGQENQPQHF.

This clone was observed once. CDR3 amino acids: CSVDLTGSYNEQFF. The CDR3 coding sequence is TGCAGCGTTGACCTAACCGGGTCCTACAATGAGCAGTTCTTC. This chain connects TRBV29-1 to TRBJ2-1, with no clear D. There are 14 residues in the CDR3. The germline V gene has CDR1 SQVTM and CDR2 ANQGSEA. Trimming shortened V by 3 bases and J by 1 base, and 10 bases separated the two germline ends.

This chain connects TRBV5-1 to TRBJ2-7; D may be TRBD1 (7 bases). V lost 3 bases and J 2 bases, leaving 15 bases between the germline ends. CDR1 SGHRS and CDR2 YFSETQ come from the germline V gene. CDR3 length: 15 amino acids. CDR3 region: CASSSQGGATYEQYF. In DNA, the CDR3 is TGCGCCAGCAGCTCCCAGGGGGGAGCGACCTACGAGCAGTACTTC.

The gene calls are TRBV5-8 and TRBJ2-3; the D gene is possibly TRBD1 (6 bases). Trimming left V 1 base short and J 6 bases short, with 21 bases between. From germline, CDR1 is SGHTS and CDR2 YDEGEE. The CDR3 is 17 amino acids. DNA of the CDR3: TGTGCCAGCAGCTTGCTTGTACTGGGACAAGGGCTGGATACGCAGTATTTT. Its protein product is CASSLLVLGQGLDTQYF.

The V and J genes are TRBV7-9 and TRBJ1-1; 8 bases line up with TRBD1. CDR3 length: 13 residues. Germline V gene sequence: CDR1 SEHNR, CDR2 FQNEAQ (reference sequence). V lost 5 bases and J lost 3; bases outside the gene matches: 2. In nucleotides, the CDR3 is TGTGCCAGCAGCGTACAGGGGGACACTGAAGCTTTCTTT. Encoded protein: CASSVQGDTEAFF.

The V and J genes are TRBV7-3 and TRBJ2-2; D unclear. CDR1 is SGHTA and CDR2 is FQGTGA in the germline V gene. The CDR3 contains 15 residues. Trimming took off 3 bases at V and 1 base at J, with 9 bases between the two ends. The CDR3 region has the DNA TGTGCCAGCAGCTTTGGTGGCGGGAACACCGGGGAGCTGTTTTTT. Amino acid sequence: CASSFGGGNTGELFF.